Presented here are 9 T cell receptor beta chains from one specimen sequenced in a study of T cell repertoires in cytomegalovirus infection. Via MiXCR, TCRdb re-called the reads, giving one row per CDR3 protein. The sample has around 490,000 distinct CDR3 sequences, 26% seen once. Sequencing was done on a sample of PBMCs. These receptors were collected from a human donor in good health (CMV status not recorded). Some clones in this sample may be carry-over from other donors' samples.

This clonotype has only a few counts. The chain couples TRBV4-1 to TRBJ1-5; D is unclear. V was pared by 4 bases and J by 7 bases, with 20 bases between. Germline CDR1 reads MGHRA; CDR2 reads YSYEKL. The CDR3 runs 16 residues. CDR3 bases: TGCGCCAGCAGCCCTCAAACCCCACCGGACGGGCAGCCCCAGCATTTT. Its protein is CASSPQTPPDGQPQHF.

This sequence joins TRBV30 and TRBJ2-1; maybe TRBD1 (5 bases). V was clipped by 0 bases and J by 4 bases, with 10 bases between them. The CDR3 has 14 residues. Germline V gene data show CDR1 as GTSNPN and CDR2 as SVGIG (reference sequence). CDR3 amino acids: CAWSVQEPYNEQFF. The CDR3 region has the DNA TGTGCCTGGAGTGTACAGGAACCGTACAATGAGCAGTTCTTC.

J is TRBJ1-2 and V is TRBV29-1, with a weak D call TRBD1 (5 bases). Germline CDR1 reads SQVTM; CDR2 reads ANQGSEA. This CDR3 region has 15 residues. Trimming cost V 3 bases and J 3 bases, with 17 bases left between them. The CDR3 DNA reads TGCAGCGTTGAGTTCAGCCTCACGGGGCACTATGGCTACACCTTC. It specifies CSVEFSLTGHYGYTF.

The gene calls are TRBV7-9 and TRBJ1-1, with no clear D. Trimming cost V 2 bases and J 9 bases, with 7 bases left between them. The CDR3 has 11 amino acids. Per the germline V gene, CDR1 is SEHNR and CDR2 is FQNEAQ (reference sequence). In DNA form, the CDR3 reads TGTGCCAGCAGCTTATACGACAAAGCTTTCTTT. Protein: CASSLYDKAFF.

This clonotype was seen more than once but under ten times. This chain uses TRBV7-8 with TRBJ2-3; no clear D gene. The CDR3 has 15 residues. Germline V lookup: CDR1 SGHVS, CDR2 FQNEAQ. V gave up 7 bases and J gave up 0 bases, with 14 bases separating them. The CDR3 loop reads CASTTSARSTDTQYF. CDR3 sequence (DNA): TGTGCCAGCACCACCTCGGCGCGGAGCACAGATACGCAGTATTTT.

V gene TRBV20-1 combines with J gene TRBJ2-3; D is unresolved. The V end lost 0 bases, the J end lost 2 bases, and 6 bases lay between the germline ends. Germline V gene sequence: CDR1 DFQATT, CDR2 SNEGSKA (reference sequence). The CDR3 consists of 13 residues. The CDR3 is CSARDQVTDTQYF. The DNA for the CDR3 is TGCAGTGCTAGAGACCAAGTCACAGATACGCAGTATTTT.

This clonotype appeared a few times. The chain recombines TRBV29-1 with TRBJ1-2; D unresolved. CDR3 size: 15 residues. CDR1 SQVTM and CDR2 ANQGSEA come from the germline V gene. Trimming removed 1 base at V and 7 bases at J, with 19 bases between. The DNA of the CDR3 is TGCAGCGTTGAAGGGGGTTTTGGGCGCGTTGGTGGCTACACCTTC. Its translation: CSVEGGFGRVGGYTF.

Comments on this clonotype: This could be a read error, since a much larger clone is one nucleotide away. CDR3 region: CASGLRGSGGTGELFF. DNA of the CDR3: TGTGCCAGCGGCTTACGGGGTAGCGGGGGTACCGGGGAGCTGTTTTTT. The genes are TRBV7-6 and TRBJ2-2; TRBD2 aligns across 9 bases. The germline V gene has CDR1 SGHVS and CDR2 FNYEAQ. The CDR3 spans 16 residues.

This clonotype was found a few times. The genes are TRBV19 and TRBJ1-5; D is possibly TRBD1 (6 bases). The CDR3 spans 13 residues. Germline-derived CDR1 and CDR2 are LNHDA and SQIVND (reference sequence). V gave up 3 bases and J gave up 9 bases, with 12 bases separating them. The CDR3 loop is CASSIVGGGPQHF. CDR3 bases: TGTGCCAGTAGTATCGTGGGGGGCGGGCCCCAGCATTTT.